These 21 T cell receptor beta chains were all obtained from the same sample, sequenced in a study of cytomegalovirus exposure and HLA in healthy donors. The PCR was carried out with 60 Vbeta primers and 13 Jbeta primers. TCRdb keeps only in-frame clones here, not all; method: immunoSEQ multiplex PCR. This table has more than 100,000 clones, about 78% appearing once. Sequenced: PBMCs. These receptors originate from a woman between 40 and 55 years old in good health and CMV-seropositive.

The V call is TRBV5-1, the J call TRBJ1-1, with 8 bases lining up with TRBD1. V lost 4 bases to trimming and J lost 4 bases; unmatched junction nucleotides: 12. The germline V gene has CDR1 SGHRS and CDR2 YFSETQ. This CDR3 is built from 16 residues. The CDR3 sequence: CASSRGTGPFLTEAFF. The CDR3 DNA reads as TGCGCCAGCAGCCGAGGGACAGGACCCTTTCTCACTGAAGCTTTCTTT.

The V and J genes are TRBV7-9 and TRBJ2-7, with 7 bases lining up with TRBD1. This CDR3 region has 16 residues. V lost 3 bases and J lost 2; bases outside the gene matches: 10. The germline gives CDR1 SEHNR, CDR2 FQNEAQ (reference sequence). The CDR3 here is CASSLSLGTVAYEQYF. CDR3 coding DNA: TGTGCCAGCAGCTTGTCCCTCGGGACAGTCGCCTACGAGCAGTACTTC. Together with reference TRBV7-9 and TRBJ2-7, the CDR3 gives the full variable domain: DTGVSQNPRHKITKRGQNVTFRCDPISEHNRLYWYRQTLGQGPEFLTYFQNEAQLEKSRLLSDRFSAERPKGSFSTLEIQRTEQGDSAMYLCASSLSLGTVAYEQYFGPGTRLTVT.

V is TRBV9 and J is TRBJ1-1, with TRBD1 identical over 7 bases. The CDR3 sequence is 13 residues long. Trimming took 7 bases from V and 7 from J; bases not matched to a gene: 10. Germline loops: CDR1 SGDLS, CDR2 YYNGEE. The CDR3 DNA sequence: TGTGCCAGCTCACTCCAGGGGGACAGTGAAGCTTTCTTT. Residues: CASSLQGDSEAFF.

The V and J genes are TRBV25-1 and TRBJ2-5, with 7 bases fitting TRBD2. Trimming removed 3 bases from V and 1 base from J; junction bases left unmatched: 2. The V gene's germline CDR1 is MGHDK and CDR2 SYGVNS. This CDR3 region has 14 residues. The CDR3 DNA reads TGTGCCAGCAGTGATTGGGGGGGCCAAGAGACCCAGTACTTC. It encodes CASSDWGGQETQYF.

This chain joins TRBV7-8 and TRBJ1-3; D not resolved. The CDR3 has 16 residues. Germline CDR1 reads SGHVS; CDR2 reads FQNEAQ. V dropped 1 base and J dropped 0 bases, with 10 bases sitting between them. The CDR3 DNA reads as TGTGCCAGCAGCTTAGTGTTCGGTGACTCTGGAAACACCATATATTTT. Translated: CASSLVFGDSGNTIYF.

This rearrangement joins TRBV6-1 to TRBJ2-3, with TRBD2 matching 10 bases. This CDR3 has 13 residues. Germline loops: CDR1 MNHNS, CDR2 SASEGT. V was clipped by 8 bases and J by 4 bases; unmatched bases: 3. The CDR3 bases are TGTGCCAGCGAAGCGGGGGGGGCAGATACGCAGTATTTT. Translated, it gives CASEAGGADTQYF.

The DNA of the CDR3 is TGTGCCAGCAGCTCCAGGTCTAACTATGGCTACACCTTC. Amino acids: CASSSRSNYGYTF. This chain uses TRBV7-9 with TRBJ1-2, with D uncertain. The CDR3 covers 13 residues. Trimming shortened V by 4 bases and J by 0 bases, and 6 bases separated the two germline ends. Germline values: CDR1 SEHNR, CDR2 FQNEAQ (reference sequence).

V gene TRBV28 combines with J gene TRBJ2-7, with TRBD2 identical over 12 bases. Germline V gene lookup returns CDR1 MDHEN and CDR2 SYDVKM. The CDR3 consists of 14 residues. The V segment lost 7 bases and the J segment 1 base; nucleotides outside the gene matches: 2. CDR3 loop: CASTLAGGSYEQYF. The DNA for the CDR3 is TGTGCCAGCACTCTAGCGGGGGGGTCCTACGAGCAGTACTTC.

The V call is TRBV6-6, the J call TRBJ1-5, with 7 bases lining up with TRBD1. This CDR3 region has 14 residues. The germline CDR1 and CDR2 sequences are MNHNY and SVGAGI (reference sequence). J was trimmed by 2 bases and V by 10 bases; bases with no gene match: 8. CDR3 sequence reads: CATSTGLRNQPQHF. DNA of the CDR3: TGTGCCACCTCGACAGGGCTGCGCAATCAGCCCCAGCATTTT.

This chain links TRBV9 with TRBJ2-7; D is unresolved. The CDR3 consists of 14 residues. CDR1 SGDLS and CDR2 YYNGEE come from the germline V gene. The germline V and J ends were trimmed by 4 bases and 0 bases, with 11 bases remaining between them. CDR3 protein: CASSFSRNSYEQYF. CDR3 in DNA: TGTGCCAGCAGCTTTAGCCGAAACTCCTACGAGCAGTACTTC.

The V gene is TRBV18, the J gene TRBJ2-1; 7 positions match TRBD2. This CDR3 spans 14 amino acids. The V and J ends lost 0 bases and 4 bases, in that order; junction bases with no gene match: 0. Germline CDR1 KGHSH, CDR2 LQKENI. In nucleotides, the CDR3 is TGTGCCAGCTCACCACCGGGGGGGTACAATGAGCAGTTCTTC. This sequence encodes CASSPPGGYNEQFF. Using reference TRBV18 and TRBJ2-1 for the parts outside the CDR3, the full variable domain is NAGVMQNPRHLVRRRGQEARLRCSPMKGHSHVYWYRQLPEEGLKFMVYLQKENIIDESGMPKERFSAEFPKEGPSILRIQQVVRGDSAAYFCASSPPGGYNEQFFGPGTRLTVL.

The gene calls are TRBV4-2 and TRBJ1-2; no clear D. CDR1 and CDR2 from the germline V gene are LGHNA and YNFKEQ. The CDR3 is 14 amino acids. V was shortened by 4 bases and J by 4 bases, with 13 bases between the two germline ends. The CDR3, as DNA: TGTGCCAGCAGCCGAGAAAGAGATTCCTATGGCTACACCTTC. Protein: CASSRERDSYGYTF.

This chain uses TRBV19 with TRBJ2-3; possible D gene TRBD1, 5 bases. The ends were cut back, 3 bases at V and 3 bases at J, with 10 bases in the middle. Per the germline V gene, CDR1 is LNHDA and CDR2 is SQIVND (reference sequence). This CDR3 is built from 14 residues. The CDR3: CASSMGLETDTQYF. The CDR3 nucleotides are TGTGCCAGTAGTATGGGGCTTGAGACAGATACGCAGTATTTT.

This clone was detected only once. This chain joins TRBV5-4 and TRBJ2-3, with D perhaps TRBD2 (6 bases). The CDR3 covers 15 residues. Germline V gene data show CDR1 as SGHNT and CDR2 as YYREEE (reference sequence). With 0 bases removed from V and 5 bases from J, the gap between germline ends came to 13 bases. The CDR3 region has the DNA TGTGCCAGCAGCTTGGCCGGGGGAATACGAGATACGCAGTATTTT. Its protein product is CASSLAGGIRDTQYF.

The rearrangement joins TRBV4-3 to TRBJ2-5, with 11 bases that match TRBD2. Germline V gives CDR1 LGHNA, CDR2 YSLEER. The CDR3 length is 18 residues. Trimming cost V 4 bases and J 2 bases; bases outside gene matches: 12. The DNA for the CDR3 is TGCGCCAGCAGCCGGGAACACTCGGGGACTAGCGGTCAAGAGACCCAGTACTTC. Its protein is CASSREHSGTSGQETQYF.

The rearrangement joins TRBV5-4 to TRBJ1-1; D perhaps matches TRBD1 (5 bases). V was pared by 0 bases and J by 0 bases, with 15 bases between. Germline lookup yields CDR1 SGHNT and CDR2 YYREEE (reference sequence). This CDR3 has 17 residues. The CDR3 region is CASSLDLWGSLNTEAFF. The CDR3 DNA reads TGTGCCAGCAGCTTGGATCTTTGGGGCAGTTTGAACACTGAAGCTTTCTTT.

The genes are TRBV5-1 and TRBJ1-2; tentatively, D is TRBD1 (6 bases). CDR1 is SGHRS, CDR2 YFSETQ, per germline. Trimming took off 4 bases at V and 0 bases at J, with 19 bases between the two ends. This CDR3 has 17 residues. CDR3 loop: CASSPPPGQLTNYGYTF. The CDR3 DNA is TGCGCCAGCAGCCCGCCACCCGGACAGCTAACTAACTATGGCTACACCTTC. The full variable domain, rest sourced from reference TRBV5-1 and TRBJ1-2, is KAGVTQTPRYLIKTRGQQVTLSCSPISGHRSVSWYQQTPGQGLQFLFEYFSETQRNKGNFPGRFSGRQFSNSRSEMNVSTLELGDSALYLCASSPPPGQLTNYGYTFGSGTRLTVV.

The chain combines TRBV5-4 with TRBJ2-2; 8 nucleotides match TRBD2. Per germline, CDR1 SGHNT and CDR2 YYREEE (reference sequence). Trimming removed 3 bases from V and 2 bases from J; junction bases left unmatched: 9. The CDR3 runs 17 residues. CDR3: CASSSGPSGSNTGELFF. CDR3 bases: TGTGCCAGCAGCTCGGGCCCTAGCGGGTCTAACACCGGGGAGCTGTTTTTT.

J is TRBJ1-3 and V is TRBV19, with D unclear. Germline CDR1 LNHDA, CDR2 SQIVND (reference sequence). The ends were cut back, 3 bases at V and 1 base at J, with 7 bases in the middle. The CDR3 is 14 amino acids. The CDR3 DNA reads TGTGCCAGTAGTATTCGGGGTTCTGGAAACACCATATATTTT. This translates into CASSIRGSGNTIYF.

This clone has just a few counts. The chain uses TRBV5-1 and TRBJ2-5; D uncertain. Germline lookup yields CDR1 SGHRS and CDR2 YFSETQ. Trimming pared 0 bases from V and 2 bases from J, leaving 8 bases between. The CDR3 extends over 14 amino acids. As DNA, the CDR3 is TGCGCCAGCAGCTTGGGTGGCAGTCAAGAGACCCAGTACTTC. Residues: CASSLGGSQETQYF.

The chain links TRBV14 to TRBJ1-1, with D possibly matching TRBD1 (5 bases). The CDR3 is 15 amino acids. Germline V CDR1 and CDR2: SGHDN, FVKESK. Trimming took 3 bases from V and 7 from J, leaving 18 bases between them. CDR3 DNA sequence: TGTGCCAGCAGCCAGGATTCCCTGGGGCCTTATGAAGCTTTCTTT. Protein: CASSQDSLGPYEAFF.